The subject of this entry is one TCR beta chain. Profiling relied on immunoSEQ multiplex PCR, and the TCRdb table lists in-frame clones only, not all of them. The sample yields 220,000 or so clones, 85% to 90% seen once. These data originate in a study of blood T cell repertoires in COVID-19. The CDR3 is 15 amino acids. Trimming removed 1 base from V and 0 bases from J; junction bases left unmatched: 0. Germline CDR1 and CDR2: SGDLS and YYNGEE. Participants came from some 23 US areas, aged roughly 18 to 89 years. V and J are TRBV9 and TRBJ2-2; 7 bases line up with TRBD2. The specimen sequenced was PBMCs or T cells enriched from blood (not recorded which). The sequence came from a woman aged 45-60 years with acute COVID-19. As DNA, the CDR3 is TGTGCCAGCAGCGTACGGGGGGCGAACACCGGGGAGCTGTTTTTT. This sequence encodes CASSVRGANTGELFF.